This T cell receptor (beta chain) came from a study of blood T cell repertoires in COVID-19. As for the study in general: T cells, B-cell-depleted T cells, or PBMCs supplied cDNA or gDNA.

This CDR3 contains 13 residues. Germline V gene lookup returns CDR1 SNHLY and CDR2 FYNNEI. V dropped 6 bases and J dropped 6 bases, with 12 bases sitting between them. This table comes from immunoSEQ multiplex PCR, and its TCRdb copy is limited to in-frame clones, with some not included. Of 47,000 or so clones in the sample, 82% were seen once. The TCR sequence derives from a woman between 55 and 75 years old with acute or convalescent COVID-19. The sequenced material came from peripheral blood. The V call is TRBV2, the J call TRBJ2-1; possibly TRBD1 for D (6 bases). The CDR3 loop reads CASRRTEPNEQFF. As DNA, the CDR3 is TGTGCCAGCAGACGGACAGAGCCCAATGAGCAGTTCTTC.